Included here is one T cell receptor (beta chain) sequence, with context. As yet, its antigen is unknown. A modified ARM-PCR protocol with three rounds of nested PCR amplified TCRbeta. Via MiXCR, TCRdb re-called the multiplex PCR reads, giving one row per CDR3 protein. The table has 77,000 or so distinct CDR3 sequences, over 60% seen once; the top ten hold around 40%. This sample is part of a study of tumor and adjacent non-tumor tissue in lung cancer. Study results and caveats: Tumor tissue had significantly higher TCR diversity than normal lung. Tumor repertoires had a smaller top 100 clone share than normal lung. Patients with more diverse tumor TCRs had worse survival.

V gave up 9 bases and J gave up 0 bases; unmatched junction bases: 17. The CDR3 is made up of 18 amino acids. The template was RNA from unsorted bulk tissue. Distant lung tissue was collected more than 3 cm away from the tumor edge. Between August and November 2014, newly diagnosed, chemotherapy-naive lung cancer patients underwent thoracic surgery in China. The rearrangement joins TRBV12-3 or TRBV12-4 to TRBJ1-3, with TRBD1 matching over 7 bases. Source material: distant non-tumor lung tissue. The sequence was collected from a man in his 70s with non-small cell lung cancer. CDR3 sequence: CASSRSVTGIGSGNTIYF. The CDR3 nucleotides read TGTGCCAGTAGTCGTTCCGTGACAGGGATAGGCTCTGGAAACACCATATATTTT.